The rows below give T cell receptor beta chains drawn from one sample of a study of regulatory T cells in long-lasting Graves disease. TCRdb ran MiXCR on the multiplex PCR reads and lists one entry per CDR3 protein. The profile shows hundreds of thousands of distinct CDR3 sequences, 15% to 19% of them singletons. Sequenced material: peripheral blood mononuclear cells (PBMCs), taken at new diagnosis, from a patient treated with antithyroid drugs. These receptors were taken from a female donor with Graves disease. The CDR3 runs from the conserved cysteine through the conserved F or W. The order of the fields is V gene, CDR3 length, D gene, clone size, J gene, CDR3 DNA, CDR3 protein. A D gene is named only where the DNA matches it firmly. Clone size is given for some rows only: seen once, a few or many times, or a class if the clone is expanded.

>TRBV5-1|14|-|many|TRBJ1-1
TGCGCCAGCAGCCAATCGACAGGGAACACTGAAGCTTTCTTT
CASSQSTGNTEAFF
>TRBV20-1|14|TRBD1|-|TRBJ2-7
TGCAGTGCTAGACCCCGGGACAGGGACTACGAGCAGTACTTC
CSARPRDRDYEQYF
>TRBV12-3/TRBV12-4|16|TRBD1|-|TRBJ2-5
TGTGCCAGCAGTTATTCTACGGGACAGGGTGAAGAGACCCAGTACTTC
CASSYSTGQGEETQYF
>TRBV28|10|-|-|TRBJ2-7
TGTGCCAGCAGTTTCGACGAGCAGTACTTC
CASSFDEQYF
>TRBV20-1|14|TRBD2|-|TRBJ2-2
TGCAGTGCTAGACTAGCGGGAGGGCCCGGGGAGCTGTTTTTT
CSARLAGGPGELFF
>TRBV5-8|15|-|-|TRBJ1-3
TGTGCCAGCAGCGACGACCGCAACTCTGGAAACACCATATATTTT
CASSDDRNSGNTIYF
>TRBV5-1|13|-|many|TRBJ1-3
TGCGCCAGCAAAGGTCCGGGTGGAAACACCATATATTTT
CASKGPGGNTIYF
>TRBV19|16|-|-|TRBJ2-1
TGTGCCAGTAGTTCCCTCGTTACTGGCCCTATAAATGAGCAGTTCTTC
CASSSLVTGPINEQFF
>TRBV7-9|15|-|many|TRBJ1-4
TGTGCCAGCAGCTTAGCGAAGGTGCCTAATGAAAAACTGTTTTTT
CASSLAKVPNEKLFF
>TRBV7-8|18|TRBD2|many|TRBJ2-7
TGTGCCAGCAGCTTAGCGGGACTAGCGGGAGGGAGCTCCTACGAGCAGTACTTC
CASSLAGLAGGSSYEQYF
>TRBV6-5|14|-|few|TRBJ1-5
TGTGCCAGCAATTACGGGGGGGCCGGTCAGCCCCAGCATTTT
CASNYGGAGQPQHF
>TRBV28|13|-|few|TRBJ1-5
TGTGCCAGCAGTTTGCCCGGGCTTCAGCCCCAGCATTTT
CASSLPGLQPQHF
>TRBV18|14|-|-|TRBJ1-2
TGTGCCAGTTCCCAGGGGATGGGTCGCTATGGCTACACCTTC
CASSQGMGRYGYTF
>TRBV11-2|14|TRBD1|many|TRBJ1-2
TGTGCCAGCAGCTTTACAGGGGACAACTATGGCTACACCTTC
CASSFTGDNYGYTF
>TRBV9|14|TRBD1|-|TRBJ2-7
TGTGCCAGCAGCCCAGGGGGTAGGGTGGACGAGCAGTACTTC
CASSPGGRVDEQYF
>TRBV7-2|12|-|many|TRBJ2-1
TGTGCCAGCAGCTCCCTAGCGCTGGTGCAGTTCTTC
CASSSLALVQFF
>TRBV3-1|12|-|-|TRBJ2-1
TGTGCCAGCAGCCAAGCATGGAATGAGCAGTTCTTC
CASSQAWNEQFF
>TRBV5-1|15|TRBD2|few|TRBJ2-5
TGCGCCAGCAGCTTGGGTACGCGGGGGAGAGAGACCCAGTACTTC
CASSLGTRGRETQYF
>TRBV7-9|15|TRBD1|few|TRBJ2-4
TGTGCCAGCAGCCGGCTAGGACAGGGTCAAAACATTCAGTACTTC
CASSRLGQGQNIQYF
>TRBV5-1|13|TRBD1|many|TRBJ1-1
TGCGCCAGCGCCTCGACAGGGAGCACTGAAGCTTTCTTT
CASASTGSTEAFF
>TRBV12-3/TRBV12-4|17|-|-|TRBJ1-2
TGTGCCAGCAGTTTTTCCCCTCTGGGTCGGCCTGTCTATGGCTACACCTTC
CASSFSPLGRPVYGYTF
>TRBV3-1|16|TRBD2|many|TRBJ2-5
TGTGCCAGCAGCGAAGAGGGACTAGCGGTTGGAGAGACCCAGTACTTC
CASSEEGLAVGETQYF
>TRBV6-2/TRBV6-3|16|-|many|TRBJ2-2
TGTGCCAGCAGTCATCCCCGAGGGCGGTACACCGGGGAGCTGTTTTTT
CASSHPRGRYTGELFF
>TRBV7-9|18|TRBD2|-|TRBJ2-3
TGTGCCAGCAGGGGTCTAGCGGGAGATGGGAAAGGCACAGATACGCAGTATTTT
CASRGLAGDGKGTDTQYF
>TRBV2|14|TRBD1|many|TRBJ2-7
TGTGCCAGCAGCGACAGGGAGAGCTCCTACGAGCAGTACTTC
CASSDRESSYEQYF
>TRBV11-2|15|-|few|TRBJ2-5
TGCGCCAGCAGCGGAACAGGGCCCAGCGGGGAGACCCAGTACTTC
CASSGTGPSGETQYF